The 15 T cell receptor beta chains reported below all come from one sample, sequenced in a study of beta chain features in type 1 diabetes. Study results and caveats: Moderately but significantly shorter TCRB CDR3s were found in Type 1 diabetes patients in all four CD4+ subsets.

Expressed TCRB transcripts were sequenced because the isolated RNA had all been reverse transcribed beforehand. The method was immunoSEQ multiplex PCR; TCRdb's version includes in-frame clones alone and lacks a portion of them. The sample contains hundreds of thousands of clones, approximately 11% of which appear only once. These receptors' targets are unknown. The sample comprised naive CD4+ T cells from blood. Every receptor here comes from a man aged 30 to 45 with type 1 diabetes.

This clone was seen a handful of times. This chain joins TRBV4-1 and TRBJ2-5; 10 bases fit TRBD1. V gave up 1 base and J gave up 4 bases; unmatched junction bases: 3. Germline CDR1 is MGHRA and CDR2 is YSYEKL. The CDR3 runs to 15 residues. CDR3 sequence reads: CASSQVGTGAETQYF. The CDR3 coding sequence is TGCGCCAGCAGCCAAGTAGGGACAGGGGCAGAGACCCAGTACTTC.

In its sample, this clone was seen a few times. The J gene is TRBJ1-2, the V gene TRBV27; D is perhaps TRBD1 (5 bases). CDR1 MNHEY and CDR2 SMNVEV come from the germline V gene (reference sequence). V was pared by 5 bases and J by 3 bases, with 16 bases between. This CDR3 has 15 amino acids. CDR3 bases: TGTGCCAGCAGTCCCCAGCGTGTCAGGGACTATGGCTACACCTTC. This translates into CASSPQRVRDYGYTF.

This clone was seen only a few times. The chain combines TRBV4-2 with TRBJ2-3; TRBD2 matches at 13 bases. CDR1 is LGHNA, CDR2 YNFKEQ, per germline. V dropped 4 bases and J dropped 2; count of bases not matched to a gene: 6. The CDR3 is 17 amino acids. DNA for the CDR3: TGTGCCAGCAGCCTCCAGGGACTAGCGGGGAACACAGATACGCAGTATTTT. Translated: CASSLQGLAGNTDTQYF.

This clone showed up just a few times. The chain recombines TRBV28 with TRBJ1-2; 9 nucleotides align to TRBD1. The germline CDR1 and CDR2 sequences are MDHEN and SYDVKM. Unmatched junction bases numbered 3, after V lost 2 bases and J lost 2 bases. The CDR3 has 15 residues. Here the CDR3 reads CASSLPGQGNYGYTF. The CDR3 nucleotides read TGTGCCAGCAGTTTACCCGGACAGGGGAACTATGGCTACACCTTC.

There are a few counts of this clone. The CDR3 nucleotides read TGTGCCAGCAGCTTAGTTGGGACTGCAAACATTCAGTACTTC. It yields the protein CASSLVGTANIQYF. The chain employs TRBV7-2 and TRBJ2-4; a weak D match, TRBD2 (6 bases). Trimming removed 1 base from V and 6 bases from J, with 10 bases in between. CDR1 SGHTA and CDR2 FQGNSA come from the germline V gene. This CDR3 is 14 amino acids long.

Only a few counts were recorded for this clone. The gene calls are TRBV5-1 and TRBJ2-3; possible D gene TRBD1, 5 bases. The germline V gene has CDR1 SGHRS and CDR2 YFSETQ. The CDR3 runs to 13 residues. V lost 1 base and J lost 9, with 12 bases in between. In DNA, the CDR3 is TGCGCCAGCAGCTTGAACTTCCAGGGAACGCAGTATTTT. This sequence encodes CASSLNFQGTQYF.

This clone came up a few times. The rearrangement uses TRBV23-1 and TRBJ2-3; the D gene is possibly TRBD2 (8 bases). TRBV23-1 has ORF status, its function being uncertain. Trimming removed 3 bases at V and 4 bases at J, with 17 bases between. The CDR3 has 16 residues. In DNA, the CDR3 is TGCGCCAGCAGTCAGCAGGGGGGGGGACTAGCAGATACGCAGTATTTT. Translating gives CASSQQGGGLADTQYF.

The sample holds a few counts of this clone. This chain joins TRBV4-2 and TRBJ1-2, with no clear D. The V gene's germline CDR1 is LGHNA and CDR2 YNFKEQ. CDR3 size: 13 residues. Trimming removed 4 bases from V and 7 bases from J, with 13 bases in between. CDR3 residues: CASSLPEAVGYTF. The CDR3 nucleotides read TGTGCCAGCAGCCTACCGGAGGCGGTTGGCTACACCTTC.

V is TRBV9 and J is TRBJ2-7; 9 nucleotides agree with TRBD1. With V trimmed by 1 base and J by 2 bases, 1 base remained unmatched. The CDR3 is 14 amino acids. CDR1 and CDR2 from the germline V gene are SGDLS and YYNGEE. CDR3 protein: CASSVWDRAYEQYF. The CDR3 coding sequence is TGTGCCAGCAGCGTATGGGACAGGGCCTACGAGCAGTACTTC.

This clone came up a few times. The chain links TRBV5-6 to TRBJ1-2, with 7 bases matching TRBD1. The CDR3 totals 13 residues. V lost 2 bases to trimming and J lost 4 bases; unmatched junction nucleotides: 2. Germline-derived CDR1 and CDR2 are SGHDT and YYEEEE. CDR3 DNA: TGTGCCAGCAGCTTTGGGACAGCCTATGGCTACACCTTC. Its protein product is CASSFGTAYGYTF.

This clone was counted a few times. This chain uses TRBV30 with TRBJ2-5; 14 bases are a match to TRBD2. V lost 5 bases, J lost 5 bases, and 4 bases stayed unmatched. Germline lookup yields CDR1 GTSNPN and CDR2 SVGIG (reference sequence). The length of the CDR3 is 14 residues. The CDR3 loop reads CAWGLAGGVETQYF. The CDR3 region has the DNA TGTGCCTGGGGACTAGCGGGGGGAGTGGAGACCCAGTACTTC.

This clone was observed a few times. The chain links TRBV28 to TRBJ1-5; weak D call: TRBD1 (6 bases). Trimming cost V 2 bases and J 2 bases, with 16 bases left between them. The CDR3 is 17 residues long. Looked up from germline, CDR1 is MDHEN and CDR2 is SYDVKM. The CDR3 sequence is CASSLRVWGLRNQPQHF. The CDR3 DNA reads TGTGCCAGCAGTTTAAGGGTGTGGGGGCTTCGCAATCAGCCCCAGCATTTT.

V is TRBV6-5 and J is TRBJ2-1; 12 bases match TRBD2. Germline CDR1 MNHEY, CDR2 SVGAGI. The junction had 5 bases not matched to a gene; V was cut back by 4 bases and J by 7 bases. This CDR3 is 15 amino acids long. CDR3 nucleotides: TGTGCCAGCAGTTCTAGCGGGGGGGTCGGTAATGAGCAGTTCTTC. This gives the protein CASSSSGGVGNEQFF.

This chain's CDR3 is CASSLGAGRSGETQYF. DNA of the CDR3: TGCGCCAGCAGCTTGGGCGCGGGGCGTAGTGGGGAGACCCAGTACTTC. The chain has TRBV5-1 and TRBJ2-5; TRBD2 might be the D (6 bases). CDR3 length: 16 amino acids. Germline CDR1 reads SGHRS; CDR2 reads YFSETQ. The V and J ends lost 0 bases and 5 bases respectively, with 17 bases between them.

This clone has more than one count but fewer than ten. This chain uses TRBV25-1 with TRBJ1-1; no clear D. V lost 6 bases and J lost 1, with 9 bases in between. Germline assignment: CDR1 MGHDK and CDR2 SYGVNS. The CDR3 is 13 amino acids. CDR3 amino acids: CASSRSGNTEAFF. CDR3 bases: TGTGCCAGCAGCAGATCAGGGAACACTGAAGCTTTCTTT.